Here is one T cell receptor beta chain with its context. Within the sample, other DNA sequences also encode this same CDR3. Trimming shortened V by 0 bases and J by 2 bases, and 5 bases separated the two germline ends. The germline V gene encodes CDR1 GTSNPN and CDR2 SVGIG (reference sequence). This CDR3 contains 13 residues. These data come from a study of blood T cell repertoires in COVID-19. Measured with immunoSEQ multiplex PCR; TCRdb has only the in-frame clones, and not every one. The sample includes over 350,000 clones, about 90% of them seen just once. The J gene is TRBJ1-5, the V gene TRBV30, with D possibly being TRBD1 (5 bases). Sample: PBMCs or T cells enriched from blood (not recorded which). This TCR derives from a woman aged 18-35 years with acute COVID-19. CDR3 bases: TGTGCCTGGAGTGTACAGGGCAATCAGCCCCAGCATTTT. Its translation is CAWSVQGNQPQHF.